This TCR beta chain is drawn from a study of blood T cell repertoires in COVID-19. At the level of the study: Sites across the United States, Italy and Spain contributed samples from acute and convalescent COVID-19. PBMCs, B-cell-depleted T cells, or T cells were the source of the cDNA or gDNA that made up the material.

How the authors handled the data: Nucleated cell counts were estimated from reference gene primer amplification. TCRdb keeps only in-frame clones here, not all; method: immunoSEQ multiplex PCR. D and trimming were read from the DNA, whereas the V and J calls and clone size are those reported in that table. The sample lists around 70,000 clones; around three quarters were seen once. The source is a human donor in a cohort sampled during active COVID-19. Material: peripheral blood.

The CDR3 reads CASSHNPDTEAFF. Written as DNA, the CDR3 is TGTGCCAGCAGCCACAATCCCGACACTGAAGCTTTCTTT. The chain links TRBV27 to TRBJ1-1; D remains ambiguous. Trimming took off 6 bases at V and 3 bases at J, with 11 bases between the two ends. This CDR3 is 13 amino acids long. The germline gives CDR1 MNHEY, CDR2 SMNVEV (reference sequence).